This T cell receptor beta chain emerged from a study of shared clonotypes between healthy human individuals. About this clone itself: Antigen specificity is unknown.

The study, taken as a whole, reports: Naive CD4 clonotypes were shared across several donors at about 5.3%. Naive subsets typically showed greater estimated richness than memory subsets.

Method: immunoSEQ multiplex PCR; TCRdb's copy keeps in-frame clones and lacks some. The sample includes 2,500,000 or so clones, approximately 93% of them seen just once. The clonotype originates from a young man in good health. Some clones in this sample may be carry-over from other donors' samples. The sample comprised naive CD4+ T cells from PBMCs. Subset noted: CD45RA+ positively selected.

The chain's CDR3 is CASSLGLVGPGGDKNIQYF. The CDR3 bases are TGTGCCAGCAGCTTAGGATTAGTTGGGCCAGGTGGGGACAAAAACATTCAGTACTTC. The rearrangement joins TRBV7-9 to TRBJ2-4; no reliable D call. CDR1 is SEHNR, CDR2 FQNEAQ, per germline (reference sequence). V shed 1 base and J shed 3 bases, with 22 bases lying between them. CDR3 length: 19 amino acids.